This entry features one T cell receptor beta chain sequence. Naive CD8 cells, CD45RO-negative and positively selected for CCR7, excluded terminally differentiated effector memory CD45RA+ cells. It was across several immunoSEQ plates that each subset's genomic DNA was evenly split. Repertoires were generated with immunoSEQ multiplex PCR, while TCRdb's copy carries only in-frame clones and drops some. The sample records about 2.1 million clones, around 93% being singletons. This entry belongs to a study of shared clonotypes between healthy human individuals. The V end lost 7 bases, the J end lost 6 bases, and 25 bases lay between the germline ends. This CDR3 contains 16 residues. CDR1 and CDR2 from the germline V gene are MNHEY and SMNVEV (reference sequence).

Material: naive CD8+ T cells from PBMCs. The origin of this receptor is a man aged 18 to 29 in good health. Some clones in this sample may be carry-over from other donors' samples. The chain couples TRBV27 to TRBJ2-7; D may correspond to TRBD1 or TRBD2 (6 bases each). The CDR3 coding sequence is TGTGCCAGCACCCCAAGTGCGGGACATGGACTTTTCGAGCAGTACTTC. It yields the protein CASTPSAGHGLFEQYF.